The sample holds a few counts of the clone carrying this T cell receptor beta chain. Its antigen is currently unknown. The data belong to a study of cytomegalovirus exposure and HLA in healthy donors. Findings of the study overall: A later analysis reportedly found fewer N-insertions in an Asian-associated ancestry cluster than the roughly 680-donor mean. A few of the chains that were CMV-associated were confirmed in vitro to be specific for CMV antigens. Researchers reported in a later analysis that common viral pathogens appeared linked to several top clusters.

PCR used 60 Vbeta primers and 13 Jbeta primers. In the study's own analysis: As a later analysis found, there were 80 million to 90 million unique TCR beta chains, of which some 9.9 million were shared. Profiled with immunoSEQ multiplex PCR; TCRdb holds only in-frame clones, not every one. V, J and clone size are taken as reported in that table, and D and trimming were inferred from the DNA itself. Of roughly 100,000 clones listed, about four fifths were seen once; the top ten hold around 6.4%. Trimming at V came to 6 bases and at J to 6 bases, leaving 0 bases not matched to a gene. The germline V gene encodes CDR1 MNHNY and CDR2 SVGAGI (reference sequence). The CDR3 spans 13 residues.

Sequenced material: PBMCs. The J gene is TRBJ1-6, the V gene TRBV6-6; TRBD1 agrees at 9 bases. This clonotype was obtained from a woman between 45 and 65 years old in good health and CMV-seropositive. The CDR3 sequence: CASRTGGNSPLHF. CDR3 coding DNA: TGTGCCAGCAGGACAGGGGGTAATTCACCCCTCCACTTT.